This TCR beta chain originates from a study of CXCR3-negative and CXCR3-positive naive CD8 T cells. The study, taken as a whole, reports: Higher TRB CDR3 hydrophobicity marked CXCR3-positive naive cells relative to CXCR3-negative naive cells.

This CDR3 comprises 14 residues. Germline V gives CDR1 SQVTM, CDR2 ANQGSEA. To note about this clonotype: Its antigen is unknown.

The libraries of TRB cDNA were constructed through 5' RACE using UMI labels. TCRdb derives one entry per CDR3 protein from the 5' RACE reads, leaving out DNA. Found here are some 120,000 distinct CDR3 sequences; the top ten clones hold roughly 0.6%. The rearrangement joins TRBV29-1 to TRBJ2-6. The specimen sequenced was naive CXCR3+ CD8+ T cells from blood. Subset in this sample: CD45RO-CCR7+CD27+CD95- naive CD8+ T cells expressing CXCR3 (TNR3+). This TCR was recovered from a human donor in good health. Some clones in this sample may be carry-over from other donors' samples. The CDR3 region is CSVTPMSGANILTF.